The present T cell receptor (beta chain) was sequenced within a study of T cell responses to AZD1222 COVID-19 vaccine. Method: immunoSEQ multiplex PCR; TCRdb's copy keeps in-frame clones and lacks some. This table has about 120,000 clones, around 85% appearing once. Overall study findings and caveats: Donors were largely white British and mainly female; clonal diversity was possibly underestimated. Repertoires in all cases were sampled only once the peak T cell response had passed. Spike-specific TCR breadth and depth rose after two AZD1222 doses. Reports say nearly half of spike-specific TCRs go after unmutated variant regions.

Worth noting for this clone: The antigen remains unidentified.

The clonotype was recovered from an adult in good health. Sequences were derived from peripheral blood, sampled on day 0 of AZD1222 vaccination.

The CDR3 coding sequence is TGCGCCAGCAGCCGAGGGACAGGGAACACTGAAGCTTTCTTT. Its protein is CASSRGTGNTEAFF. J is TRBJ1-1 and V is TRBV5-1, with 8 bases aligning to TRBD1. J was trimmed by 1 base and V by 4 bases; bases with no gene match: 3. CDR3 size: 14 residues. In germline, CDR1 is SGHRS, CDR2 YFSETQ.